This T cell receptor beta chain was recovered during a study of synovial regulatory T cells in juvenile arthritis. As for the study in general: One patient received methotrexate plus infliximab; one lacked treatment information.

This clone shows up as medium-sized by frequency. The CDR3 spans 13 residues. The nucleotide record is missing. Germline V gene lookup returns CDR1 MNHEY and CDR2 SVGAGI. TCRdb's table, derived via immunoSEQ multiplex PCR, lists solely in-frame clones and lacks some. The record lists 6,800 or so clones, of which the ten most abundant hold roughly 0.65%. The receptor comes from a donor younger than 30 with juvenile idiopathic arthritis. Sequencing was carried out using Treg cells from blood. Specified subset: remaining (HLA-DR-negative) circulating blood Treg cells. J is TRBJ1-2 and V is TRBV6-5. CDR3 amino acids: CASSGGTGYGYTF.